This T cell receptor (beta chain) stems from a study of OX40 agonist ivuxolimab in advanced cancers. Study context: All patients had ivuxolimab intravenously every 2 weeks at 0.01 to 10 mg/kg. Partial responses were achieved by three patients: one hepatocellular carcinoma, two cutaneous melanoma. Study-wide findings and caveats: At 0.1 to 3.0 mg/kg and by week 6, CD4+ and CD8+ T cells in the blood had expanded clonally. There were, on average, more expanded clones in CD8+ T cells than in CD4+.

Using immunoSEQ multiplex PCR, the repertoire was profiled, and TCRdb retains in-frame clones only, with some absent. The sample lists tens of thousands of clones; 86% were seen once. The CDR3 has 12 amino acids. Germline assignment: CDR1 GTSNPN and CDR2 SVGIG (reference sequence). Comments on this clone: No antigen is known for it. At one boundary the junction diverges from the germline segment, which might be a read error.

This sample comprised CD4+ or CD8+ T cells sorted from blood, obtained in a trial of the OX40 agonist ivuxolimab. This chain uses TRBV30 with TRBJ1-4; D unclear. This TCR came from an adult with an advanced solid tumor such as melanoma, head and neck, liver or kidney cancer. This CDR3 is CAGRQPREKLFF. The CDR3 nucleotides are TGTGCCGGGAGGCAGCCACGCGAAAAACTGTTTTTT.